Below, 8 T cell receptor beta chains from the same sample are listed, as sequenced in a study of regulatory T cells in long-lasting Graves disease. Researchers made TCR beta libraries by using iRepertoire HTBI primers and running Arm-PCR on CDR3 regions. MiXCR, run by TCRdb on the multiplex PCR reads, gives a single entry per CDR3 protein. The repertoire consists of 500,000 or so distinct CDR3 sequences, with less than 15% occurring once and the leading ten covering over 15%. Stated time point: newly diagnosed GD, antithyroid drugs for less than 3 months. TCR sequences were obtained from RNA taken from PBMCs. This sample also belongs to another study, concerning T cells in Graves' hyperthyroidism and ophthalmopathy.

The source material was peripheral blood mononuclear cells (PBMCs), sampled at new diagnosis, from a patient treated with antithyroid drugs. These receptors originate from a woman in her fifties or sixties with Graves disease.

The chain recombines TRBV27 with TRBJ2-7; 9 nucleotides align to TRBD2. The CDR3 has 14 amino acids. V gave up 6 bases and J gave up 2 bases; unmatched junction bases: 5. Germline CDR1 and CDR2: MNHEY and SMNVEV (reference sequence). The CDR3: CASSMTSGTYEQYF. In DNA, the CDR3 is TGTGCCAGCAGCATGACTAGCGGCACCTACGAGCAGTACTTC.

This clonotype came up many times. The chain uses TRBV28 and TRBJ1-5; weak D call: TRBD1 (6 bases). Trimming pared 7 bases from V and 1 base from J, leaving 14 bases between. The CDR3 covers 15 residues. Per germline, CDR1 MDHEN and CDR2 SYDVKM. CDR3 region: CASNLGGGSNQPQHF. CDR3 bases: TGTGCCAGCAACCTCGGAGGGGGAAGCAATCAGCCCCAGCATTTT.

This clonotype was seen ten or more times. The CDR3 DNA follows: TGTGCCAGCAGAGGCTTTAGCATTGAAGCTTTCTTT. As protein: CASRGFSIEAFF. The V and J genes are TRBV12-3 or TRBV12-4 and TRBJ1-1; D is unresolved. The CDR3 sequence is 12 residues long. V gave up 6 bases and J gave up 7 bases, with 12 bases separating them.

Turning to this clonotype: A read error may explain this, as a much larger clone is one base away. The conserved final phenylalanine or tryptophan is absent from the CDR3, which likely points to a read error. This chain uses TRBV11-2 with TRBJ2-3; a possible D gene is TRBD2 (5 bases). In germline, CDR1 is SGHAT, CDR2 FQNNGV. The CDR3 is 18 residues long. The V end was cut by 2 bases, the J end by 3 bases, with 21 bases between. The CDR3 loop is CASSLFGGQRGWTDTQYL. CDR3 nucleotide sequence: TGTGCCAGCAGCTTATTCGGCGGGCAGCGAGGGTGGACAGATACGCAGTATCTT.

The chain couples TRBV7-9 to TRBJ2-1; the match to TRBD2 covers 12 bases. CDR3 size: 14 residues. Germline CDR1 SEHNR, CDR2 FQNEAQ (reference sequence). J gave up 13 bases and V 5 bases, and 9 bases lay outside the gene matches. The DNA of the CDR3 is TGTGCCAGCAGCCCAGACGGACTAGCGGGATTTCAGTTCTTC. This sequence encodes CASSPDGLAGFQFF.

CDR3 in DNA: TGCAGCAGACTAGCGGGAGGGCCGGGGGATACGCAGTATTTT. It is translated as CSRLAGGPGDTQYF. The genes are TRBV29-1 and TRBJ2-3; 14 nucleotides match TRBD2. Germline V gives CDR1 SQVTM, CDR2 ANQGSEA. V gave up 8 bases and J gave up 6 bases; unmatched junction bases: 7. The CDR3 extends over 14 amino acids.

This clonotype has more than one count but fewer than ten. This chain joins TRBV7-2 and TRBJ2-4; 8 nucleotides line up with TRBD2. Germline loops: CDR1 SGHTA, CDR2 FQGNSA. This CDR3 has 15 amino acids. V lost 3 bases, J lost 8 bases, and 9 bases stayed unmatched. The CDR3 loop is CASSFGGARNHIQYF. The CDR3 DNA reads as TGTGCCAGCAGCTTCGGGGGGGCCCGTAATCACATTCAGTACTTC.

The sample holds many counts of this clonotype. The CDR3 DNA sequence: TGTGCCAGCAGCTTAGTGAGGCAGGGCCAAGAGACCCAGTACTTC. Its protein product is CASSLVRQGQETQYF. The V call is TRBV11-2, the J call TRBJ2-5; possibly TRBD1 for D (5 bases). V lost 1 base to trimming and J lost 1 base, with 10 bases between them. CDR3 length: 15 residues. Per the germline V gene, CDR1 is SGHAT and CDR2 is FQNNGV.